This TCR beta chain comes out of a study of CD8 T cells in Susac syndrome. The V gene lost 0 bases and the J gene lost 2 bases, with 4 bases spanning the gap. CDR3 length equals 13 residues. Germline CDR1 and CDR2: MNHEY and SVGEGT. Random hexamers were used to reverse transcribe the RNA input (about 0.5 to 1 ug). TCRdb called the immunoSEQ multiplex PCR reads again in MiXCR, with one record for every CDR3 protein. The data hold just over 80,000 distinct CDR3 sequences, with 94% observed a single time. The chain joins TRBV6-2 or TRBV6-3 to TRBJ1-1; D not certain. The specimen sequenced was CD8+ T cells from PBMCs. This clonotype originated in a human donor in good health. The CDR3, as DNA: TGTGCCAGCAGTTACTCGGAAAACACTGAAGCTTTCTTT. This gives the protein CASSYSENTEAFF.